Sequencing of this T cell receptor (beta chain) was carried out in a study of shared clonotypes between healthy human individuals (TCRdb year 2020). Some background on the complete study: A couple of women and a few men aged 18 to 49 years were included in the cohort. Per donor, three plates each were used for CD4 naive and CD4 memory, two for CD8 naive, and one for CD8 memory. The study deeply sequenced blood TCR repertoires of about 5 healthy adults to estimate repertoire size and the extent of clonotype sharing between individuals. To increase sequencing depth and limit assay-specific biases, different laboratories used diverse techniques to prepare libraries and sequence TCR repertoires. Leukapheresis yielded between about 0.9 and 9 billion PBMCs per donor.

For this clone: Its antigen specificity is not known. No qualities accompany the bases; no much larger clone lies one base away.

CD8 naive samples were obtained by positive selection for CCR7 among CD45RO-negative cells, yielding a CD45RA+CCR7+ population from which TemRA cells were excluded. Donors were healthy HIV-negative adults with no recently reported acute infections or vaccinations. All donors were Caucasian adults living in Nashville, Tennessee, USA. After blood collection by leukapheresis, PBMCs were isolated using Ficoll-Histopaque density gradient centrifugation and then cryopreserved in the vapor phase of liquid nitrogen. Analytical flow cytometry was used to check the purity and quantity of every magnetically sorted T cell population. Genomic DNA was isolated from each sorted fraction and quantified by UV absorbance on a Nanodrop 2000c. The paper as a whole reports these results and caveats: Naive subsets generally had larger estimated clonotype richness than memory subsets did. Sampling was limited to blood, and TCR repertoires in tissue likely differ from TCR repertoires in blood. Compared with non-shared clonotypes, the clonotypes found in all four sorted-subset donors had higher generation probabilities. Pairwise subsampling led to the expectation that sequencing depth would affect the degree of clonotype sharing among donors. Rarefaction of sorted-subset datasets indicated incomplete sequencing despite the large sequencing depth. Because the study included only a small number of donors, the genetic and exposure-history diversity represented was limited. About 5% of naive CD4, 3.5% of naive CD8, 2.3% of memory CD4, and over 0.35% of memory CD8 clonotypes were shared across several donors.

TCR CDR3 regions were amplified from genomic DNA by multiplex PCR using the deep immunoSEQ assay. Genomic DNA extracted from each cell subset was distributed evenly over all wells of several immunoSEQ 96-well plates, and each plate served as one replicate. For sorted subsets, 150 to 250 ng genomic DNA, equal to about 30,000 T cell genomes, was loaded into each replicate PCR. Purified libraries were quantified with a Qubit 3.0 fluorometer, sized on a Bioanalyzer 2100, and re-quantified with the KAPA Library Quantification kit. Each immunoSEQ 96-well plate was sequenced on its own single-read 150-cycle Illumina NextSeq 550 flow cell. On the study's bioinformatics: Because only junctional sequences without quality scores were contained in the immunoSEQ output, filtering matching that applied to full-length reads could not be performed. To assign V/J genes and CDR3, sequences were annotated using PyIR, a Python wrapper for IgBLAST v1.9, with IMGT germline references. Any read was removed if the V/J assignment was weak (E-value above 1e-6), the CDR3 was missing, or the read contained stop codons, out-of-frame junctions, or ambiguous translated residues. V3J clonotypes were defined by identical inferred V gene, J gene, and CDR3 amino acid sequence. The percentage overlap between two repertoires was calculated by dividing the number of shared unique clonotypes by the size of the smaller repertoire. RTK rarefaction, the Chao1 estimator, and Recon v2.1 estimates of unobserved clonotypes were used to assess repertoire richness. OLGA was used to compute generation probabilities for all TCRbeta clonotypes that the gDNA method yielded from several donors. Held by TCRdb, this immuneACCESS table contains in-frame sequences only and omits some clones. Under half of the omission traces to an unresolved V gene where checked; the cause of the rest is unknown. D and trimming were read from the DNA, whereas the V and J calls and clone size are those reported in that table. Recorded for this sample are some 2 million clones; about 95% of them occurred a single time. Around 1.1% of the sample rests with the top ten.

V lost 3 bases and J lost 6 bases, and the count of bases not matched to a germline gene is 15. Taken from the germline V gene, the CDR1 and CDR2 loops are MDHEN and SYDVKM. The CDR3, cysteine through phenylalanine, is 18 amino acids long. Only the CDR3 portion is preserved as DNA: 54 bases, with reading frame beginning at the first base. Sequencing was done on a sample of naive CD8+ T cells sorted from blood. The intended sense of this specimen's cell subset or site label: CD45RA+CCR7+. This sequence was found in a man aged 18-30 years in good health. This chain joins TRBV28 to TRBJ1-4, with TRBD1 identical over 8 junction bases. The CDR3 protein: CASSFRTGGGPVDEKLFF. In nucleotides, the sequence is TGTGCCAGCAGTTTCAGAACAGGGGGGGGTCCTGTGGATGAAAAACTGTTTTTT. The full variable domain, completed from the reference TRBV28 and TRBJ1-4 proteins outside the CDR3, reads DVKVTQSSRYLVKRTGEKVFLECVQDMDHENMFWYRQDPGLGLRLIYFSYDVKMKEKGDIPEGYSVSREKKERFSLILESASTNQTSMYLCASSFRTGGGPVDEKLFFGSGTQLSVL.